This section outlines one TCR beta chain sequence together with its context. The source of the sample is a study of blood T cell repertoires in COVID-19. Overall study: Donors in the United States, Italy and Spain gave samples during acute or convalescent COVID-19. In each case, the material was cDNA or gDNA derived from T cells, B-cell-depleted T cells, or PBMCs.

As processed by the authors: The assay estimated nucleated cells by amplifying reference gene primers. Data came from immunoSEQ multiplex PCR; TCRdb stores just in-frame clones and leaves some out. The V and J calls and clone size were taken over from that table, and D and trimming were inferred from the DNA. The sample lists roughly 200,000 clones, 70% to 90% seen once, with about 5% in the top ten. The sequenced sample consisted of peripheral blood. The receptor was isolated from a woman older than 75 with acute or convalescent COVID-19.

CDR3 region: CASRIQGARGTEAFF. The CDR3 nucleotides read TGTGCCAGCAGGATACAGGGGGCGCGGGGCACTGAAGCTTTCTTT. The V gene is TRBV7-9, the J gene TRBJ1-1; 9 positions match TRBD1. This CDR3 contains 15 residues. Germline values: CDR1 SEHNR, CDR2 FQNEAQ (reference sequence). The V gene end was trimmed by 6 bases and the J gene end by 4 bases; junction bases not matched to a gene: 9.